The clone carrying this T cell receptor (beta chain) was observed a few times. Its antigen is unidentified. The record originates from a study of blood T cells in healthy people across ages. Through a sample-barcoded 5' primer and a J-beta primer mix, a second PCR was run for roughly 7 to 12 cycles. One entry per CDR3 protein results from TCRdb running MiXCR on the 5' RACE reads. The repertoire holds fewer than 2,000,000 distinct CDR3 sequences, roughly 32% seen once, with approximately 11% in the top ten. General study points: It was not possible, with unsorted PBMCs, to conclusively compare naive and antigen-experienced cells. Both naive CD4+ cell counts and diversity were greater in long-lived donors than in aged donors.

The CDR3 extends over 13 amino acids. Germline CDR1 and CDR2: SGHTS and YDEGEE. V was pared by 6 bases and J by 2 bases, with 10 bases between. Peripheral blood was drawn, approximately 10 milliliters per donor. Per-sample yields of isolated PBMCs were at least 6 million. The receptor's source is a woman aged 30 to 39 in good health. Material for sequencing was blood. This sequence joins TRBV5-8 and TRBJ2-3; TRBD1 might be the D (5 bases). The CDR3 nucleotides are TGTGCCAGCAACCGACAGACCACAGATACGCAGTATTTT. Amino acid sequence: CASNRQTTDTQYF.